These T cell receptor beta chains were read from a single sample in a study of Ad26.COV2.S vaccination and SARS-CoV-2 variants. Using immunoSEQ multiplex PCR, the repertoire was profiled, and TCRdb retains in-frame clones only, with some absent. The sample carries more than 300,000 clones, 85% to 90% recorded once. The sequencing here drew on peripheral blood, taken in a trial of Ad26.COV2.S vaccine versus placebo. The receptors originated from a person between 18 and 60 years old who received the Ad26.COV2.S COVID-19 vaccine or a placebo. Each CDR3 is given with its conserved first and last residue. The order of the fields is V gene, CDR3 protein.

>TRBV25-1
CASSSLGGVEKLFF
>TRBV18
CASSPDRVSTEAFF
>TRBV30
CAWSGDKGDYEQYF
>TRBV5-1
CASSSPHQETQYF
>TRBV9
CASARGQPYTDNEQFF
>TRBV10-3
CAISVLEGQGGNGYTF
>TRBV10-2
CASSGGGGSYNEQFF
>TRBV5-8
CASSVYRGLYNEQFF
>TRBV5-6
CASSPLTGVEQFF
>TRBV6-2/TRBV6-3
CASSYRGDTGTQYF
>TRBV7-2
CASSLIFSNQPQHF
>TRBV5-1
CASSLQGVSTEAFF
>TRBV12-3/TRBV12-4
CASGIDDQPQHF
>TRBV30
CAWKGMNSGNTIYF